What follows describes a single T cell receptor (beta chain). Its antigen is as yet unknown. This entry comes from a study of CD8+CD57+ T cells in acquired aplastic anemia. Turning to the study itself: The mean DNA yield obtained from sorted CD4+ and CD8+ cells came to approximately 3 ug. Study observations and caveats: Patients and controls shared over 25 CD8+ CDR3 sequences.

The CDR3 loop spans 15 amino acids. Germline V CDR1 and CDR2: SQVTM, ANQGSEA. The study profiled TCR beta VDJ and CDR3 using genomic DNA as template. In TCRdb, the reads were re-called with MiXCR into one record per CDR3 protein. This sample has under 350,000 distinct CDR3 sequences, with under 65% found just once. Whoever was chosen for sequencing had shown CD8+CD57+ cell expansion by flow cytometry. V usage is TRBV29-1 and J usage is TRBJ2-7; TRBD2 aligns across 7 bases. This TCR was recovered from a human donor with aplastic anemia. The material sequenced was sorted CD4+, CD8+, or CD8+CD57+ T cells (not recorded which) from PBMCs. The CDR3 coding sequence is TGCAGTGGGTTTAAGGCGGGAGTTGGATCCTACGAGCAGTACTTC. Its protein is CSGFKAGVGSYEQYF.